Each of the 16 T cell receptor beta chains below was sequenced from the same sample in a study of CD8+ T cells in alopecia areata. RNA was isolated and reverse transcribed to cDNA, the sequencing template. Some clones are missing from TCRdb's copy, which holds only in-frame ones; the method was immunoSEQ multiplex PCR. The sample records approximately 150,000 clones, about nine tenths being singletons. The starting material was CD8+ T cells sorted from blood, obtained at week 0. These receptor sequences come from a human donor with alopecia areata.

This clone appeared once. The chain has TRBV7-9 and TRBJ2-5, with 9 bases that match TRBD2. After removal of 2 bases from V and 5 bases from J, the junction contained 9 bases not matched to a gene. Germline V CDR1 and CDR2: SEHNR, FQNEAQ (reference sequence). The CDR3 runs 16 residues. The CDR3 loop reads CASSLLRASGKETQYF. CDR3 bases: TGTGCCAGCAGCTTATTAAGGGCTAGCGGGAAGGAGACCCAGTACTTC.

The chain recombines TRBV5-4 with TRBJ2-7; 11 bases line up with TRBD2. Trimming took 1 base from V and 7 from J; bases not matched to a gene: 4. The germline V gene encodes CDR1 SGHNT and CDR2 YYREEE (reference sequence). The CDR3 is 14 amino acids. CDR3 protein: CASSLSLAGGEQYF. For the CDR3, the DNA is TGTGCCAGCAGCTTGAGTCTAGCGGGAGGAGAGCAGTACTTC.

The CDR3 region is CSVERPGRDNEQFF. Here the CDR3 DNA reads TGCAGCGTTGAACGACCAGGGAGGGACAATGAGCAGTTCTTC. The chain has TRBV29-1 and TRBJ2-1, with 7 bases that match TRBD2. Looked up from germline, CDR1 is SQVTM and CDR2 is ANQGSEA. The CDR3 runs 14 residues. V lost 2 bases to trimming and J lost 5 bases; unmatched junction nucleotides: 6.

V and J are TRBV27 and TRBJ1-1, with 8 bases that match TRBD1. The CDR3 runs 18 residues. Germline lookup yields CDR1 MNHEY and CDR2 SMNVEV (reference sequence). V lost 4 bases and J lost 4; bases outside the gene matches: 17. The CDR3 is CASSSLTQGDDWGTEAFF. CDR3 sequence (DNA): TGTGCCAGCAGTTCCCTCACACAGGGGGACGATTGGGGCACTGAAGCTTTCTTT.

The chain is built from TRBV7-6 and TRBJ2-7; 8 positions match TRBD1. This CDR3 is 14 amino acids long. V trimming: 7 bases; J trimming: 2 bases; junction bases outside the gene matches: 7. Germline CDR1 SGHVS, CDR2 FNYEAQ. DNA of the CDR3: TGTGCCAGCAAGCAGGGGGCCTCGGCCTACGAGCAGTACTTC. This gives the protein CASKQGASAYEQYF. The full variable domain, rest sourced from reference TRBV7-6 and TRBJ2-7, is GAGVSQSPRYKVTKRGQDVALRCDPISGHVSLYWYRQALGQGPEFLTYFNYEAQQDKSGLPNDRFSAERPEGSISTLTIQRTEQRDSAMYRCASKQGASAYEQYFGPGTRLTVT.

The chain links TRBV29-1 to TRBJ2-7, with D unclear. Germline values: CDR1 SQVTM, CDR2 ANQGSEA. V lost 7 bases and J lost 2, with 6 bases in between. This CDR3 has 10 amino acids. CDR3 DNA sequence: TGCAGCGCCCTAACCTACGAGCAGTACTTC. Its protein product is CSALTYEQYF.

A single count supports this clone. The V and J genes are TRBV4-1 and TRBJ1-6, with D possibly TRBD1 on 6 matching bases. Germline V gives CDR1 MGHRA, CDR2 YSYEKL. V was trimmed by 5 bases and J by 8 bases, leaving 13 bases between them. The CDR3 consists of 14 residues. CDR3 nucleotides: TGCGCCAGCAGCTTTCCAGGGGATTATTCACCCCTCCACTTT. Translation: CASSFPGDYSPLHF.

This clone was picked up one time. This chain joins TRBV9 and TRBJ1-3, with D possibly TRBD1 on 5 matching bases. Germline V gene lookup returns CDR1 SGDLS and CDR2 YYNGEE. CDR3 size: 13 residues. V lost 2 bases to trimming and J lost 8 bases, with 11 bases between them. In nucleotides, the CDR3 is TGTGCCAGCAGCGTGGGGGGGTATGACACCATATATTTT. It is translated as CASSVGGYDTIYF. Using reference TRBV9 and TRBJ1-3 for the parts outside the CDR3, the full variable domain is DSGVTQTPKHLITATGQRVTLRCSPRSGDLSVYWYQQSLDQGLQFLIQYYNGEERAKGNILERFSAQQFPDLHSELNLSSLELGDSALYFCASSVGGYDTIYFGEGSWLTVV.

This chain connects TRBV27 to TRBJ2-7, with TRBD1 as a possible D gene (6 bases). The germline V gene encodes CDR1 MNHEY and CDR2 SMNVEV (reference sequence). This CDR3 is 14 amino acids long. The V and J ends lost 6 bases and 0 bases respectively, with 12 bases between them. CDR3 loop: CASSPRDNSYEQYF. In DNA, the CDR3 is TGTGCCAGCAGCCCCCGGGACAACTCCTACGAGCAGTACTTC.

CDR3 protein: CASSQGTEPTYNEQFF. The CDR3 DNA follows: TGTGCCAGCAGCCAAGGGACTGAGCCTACCTACAATGAGCAGTTCTTC. This rearrangement joins TRBV7-9 to TRBJ2-1; a weak D match, TRBD2 (6 bases). Deletions cut 5 bases from V and 2 bases from J, with 16 bases between. Germline loops: CDR1 SEHNR, CDR2 FQNEAQ (reference sequence). This CDR3 comprises 16 residues.

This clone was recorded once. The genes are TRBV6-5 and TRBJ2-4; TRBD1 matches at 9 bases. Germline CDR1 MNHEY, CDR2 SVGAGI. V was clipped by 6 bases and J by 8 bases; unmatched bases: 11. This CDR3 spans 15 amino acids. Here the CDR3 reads CASRAGQGYVDIQYF. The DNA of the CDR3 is TGTGCCAGCAGGGCGGGACAGGGTTATGTAGACATTCAGTACTTC.

CDR3 in DNA: TGTGCCAGCAGCTCCGTCAGCTCCTACAATGAGCAGTTCTTC. It yields the protein CASSSVSSYNEQFF. The chain couples TRBV7-6 to TRBJ2-1; D not resolved. CDR1 SGHVS and CDR2 FNYEAQ come from the germline V gene. CDR3 length: 14 residues. The V and J ends lost 4 bases and 0 bases respectively, with 7 bases between them.

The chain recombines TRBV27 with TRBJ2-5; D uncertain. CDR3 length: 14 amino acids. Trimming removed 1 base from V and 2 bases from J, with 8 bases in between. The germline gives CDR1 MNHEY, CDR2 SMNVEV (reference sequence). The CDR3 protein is CASSLFEGQETQYF. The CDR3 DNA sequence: TGTGCCAGCAGTTTATTTGAAGGTCAAGAGACCCAGTACTTC.

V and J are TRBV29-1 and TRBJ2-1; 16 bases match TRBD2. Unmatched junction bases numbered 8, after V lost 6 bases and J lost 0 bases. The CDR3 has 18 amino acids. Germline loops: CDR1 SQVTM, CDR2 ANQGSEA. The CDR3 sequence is CSVTGLAGGSSSYNEQFF. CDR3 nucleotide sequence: TGCAGCGTGACGGGACTAGCGGGAGGGTCGAGCTCCTACAATGAGCAGTTCTTC.

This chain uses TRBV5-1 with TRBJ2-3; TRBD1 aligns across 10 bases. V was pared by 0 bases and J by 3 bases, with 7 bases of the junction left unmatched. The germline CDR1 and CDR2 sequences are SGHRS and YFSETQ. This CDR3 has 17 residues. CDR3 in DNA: TGCGCCAGCAGCTTGGGGACAGGGGGGCCTTGGACAGATACGCAGTATTTT. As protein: CASSLGTGGPWTDTQYF.

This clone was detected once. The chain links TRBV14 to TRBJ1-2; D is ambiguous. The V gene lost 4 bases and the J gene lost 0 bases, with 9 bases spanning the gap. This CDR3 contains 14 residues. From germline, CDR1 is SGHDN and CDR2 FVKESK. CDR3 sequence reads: CASSPTGTNYGYTF. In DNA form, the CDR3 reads TGTGCCAGCAGCCCGACGGGAACTAACTATGGCTACACCTTC. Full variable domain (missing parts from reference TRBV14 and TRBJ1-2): EAGVTQFPSHSVIEKGQTVTLRCDPISGHDNLYWYRRVMGKEIKFLLHFVKESKQDESGMPNNRFLAERTGGTYSTLKVQPAELEDSGVYFCASSPTGTNYGYTFGSGTRLTVV.